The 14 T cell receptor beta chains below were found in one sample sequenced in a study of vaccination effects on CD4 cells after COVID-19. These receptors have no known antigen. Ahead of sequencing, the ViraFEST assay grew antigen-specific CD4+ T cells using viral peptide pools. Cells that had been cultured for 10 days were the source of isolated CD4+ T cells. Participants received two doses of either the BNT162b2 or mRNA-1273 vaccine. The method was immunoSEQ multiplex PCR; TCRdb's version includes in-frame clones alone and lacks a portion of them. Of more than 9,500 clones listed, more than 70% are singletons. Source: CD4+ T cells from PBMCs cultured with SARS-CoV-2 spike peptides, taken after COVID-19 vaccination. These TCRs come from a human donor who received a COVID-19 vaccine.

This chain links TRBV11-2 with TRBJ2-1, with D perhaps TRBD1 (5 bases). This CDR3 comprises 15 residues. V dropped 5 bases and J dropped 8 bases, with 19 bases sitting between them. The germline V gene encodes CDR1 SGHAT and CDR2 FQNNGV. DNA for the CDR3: TGTGCCAGCAGCCCCCGTCGTGGGGCTCGCGATGAGCAGTTCTTC. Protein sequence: CASSPRRGARDEQFF.

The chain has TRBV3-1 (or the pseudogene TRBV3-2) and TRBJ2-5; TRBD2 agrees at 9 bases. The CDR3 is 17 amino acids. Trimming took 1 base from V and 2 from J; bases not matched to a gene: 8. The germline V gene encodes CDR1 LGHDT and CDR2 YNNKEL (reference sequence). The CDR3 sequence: CASSQGSGRAGQETQYF. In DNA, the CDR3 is TGTGCCAGCAGCCAAGGTAGCGGGAGAGCGGGACAAGAGACCCAGTACTTC.

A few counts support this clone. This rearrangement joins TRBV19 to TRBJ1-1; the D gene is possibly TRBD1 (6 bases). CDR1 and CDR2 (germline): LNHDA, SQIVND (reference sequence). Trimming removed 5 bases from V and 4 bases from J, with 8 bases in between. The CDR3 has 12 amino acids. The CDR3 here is CASSGRGTEAFF. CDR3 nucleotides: TGTGCCAGTAGTGGCAGGGGCACTGAAGCTTTCTTT. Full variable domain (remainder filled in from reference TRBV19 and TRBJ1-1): DGGITQSPKYLFRKEGQNVTLSCEQNLNHDAMYWYRQDPGQGLRLIYYSQIVNDFQKGDIAEGYSVSREKKESFPLTVTSAQKNPTAFYLCASSGRGTEAFFGQGTRLTVV.

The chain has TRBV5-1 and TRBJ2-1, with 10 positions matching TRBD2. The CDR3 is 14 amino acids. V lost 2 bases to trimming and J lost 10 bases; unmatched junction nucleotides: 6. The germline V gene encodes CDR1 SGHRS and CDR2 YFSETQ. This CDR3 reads CASSFGTSDREQFF. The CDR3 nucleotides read TGCGCCAGCAGCTTTGGGACTAGCGATCGAGAGCAGTTCTTC. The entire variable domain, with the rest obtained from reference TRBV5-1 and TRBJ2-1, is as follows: KAGVTQTPRYLIKTRGQQVTLSCSPISGHRSVSWYQQTPGQGLQFLFEYFSETQRNKGNFPGRFSGRQFSNSRSEMNVSTLELGDSALYLCASSFGTSDREQFFGPGTRLTVL.

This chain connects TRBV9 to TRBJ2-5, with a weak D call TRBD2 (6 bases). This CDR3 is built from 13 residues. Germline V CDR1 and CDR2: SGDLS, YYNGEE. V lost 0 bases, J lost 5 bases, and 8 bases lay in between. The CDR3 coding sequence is TGTGCCAGCAGCGTAGCGGGAGAGGAGACCCAGTACTTC. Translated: CASSVAGEETQYF.

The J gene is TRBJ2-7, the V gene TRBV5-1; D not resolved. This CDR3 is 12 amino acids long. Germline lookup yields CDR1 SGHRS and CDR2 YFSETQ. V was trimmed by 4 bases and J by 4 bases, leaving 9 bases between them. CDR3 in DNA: TGCGCCAGCAGCGTGGACGGGTACGAGCAGTACTTC. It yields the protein CASSVDGYEQYF.

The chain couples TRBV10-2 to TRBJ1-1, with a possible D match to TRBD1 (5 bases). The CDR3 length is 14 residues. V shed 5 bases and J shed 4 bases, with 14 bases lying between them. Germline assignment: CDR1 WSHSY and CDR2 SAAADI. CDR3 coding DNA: TGCGCCAGCAGTCTCGTCCCAGGGAGCACTGAAGCTTTCTTT. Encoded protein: CASSLVPGSTEAFF.

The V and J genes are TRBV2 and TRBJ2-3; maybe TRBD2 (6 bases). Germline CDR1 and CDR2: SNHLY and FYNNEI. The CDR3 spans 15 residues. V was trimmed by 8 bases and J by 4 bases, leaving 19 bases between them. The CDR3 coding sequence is TGTGCCAGCTTCCTGCCGGGAGTTTCCCCAGATACGCAGTATTTT. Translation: CASFLPGVSPDTQYF.

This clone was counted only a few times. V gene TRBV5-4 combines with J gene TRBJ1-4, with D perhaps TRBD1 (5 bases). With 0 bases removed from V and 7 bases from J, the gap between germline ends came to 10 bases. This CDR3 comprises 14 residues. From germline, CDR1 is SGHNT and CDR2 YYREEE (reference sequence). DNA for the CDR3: TGTGCCAGCAGCTTGGCGGGGGTCACTGAAAAACTGTTTTTT. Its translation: CASSLAGVTEKLFF.

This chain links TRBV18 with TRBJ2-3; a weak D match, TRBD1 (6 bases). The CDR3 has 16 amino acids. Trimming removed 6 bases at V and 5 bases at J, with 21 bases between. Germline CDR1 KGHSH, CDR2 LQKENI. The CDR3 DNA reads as TGTGCCAGCTCCCTAAGGCGAGGGGACAATGGAGATACGCAGTATTTT. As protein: CASSLRRGDNGDTQYF.

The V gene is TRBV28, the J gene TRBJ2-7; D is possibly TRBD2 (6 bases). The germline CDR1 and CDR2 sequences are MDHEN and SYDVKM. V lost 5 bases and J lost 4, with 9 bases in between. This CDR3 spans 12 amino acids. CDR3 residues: CASSRGRYEQYF. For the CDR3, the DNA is TGTGCCAGCAGTCGGGGGAGATACGAGCAGTACTTC.

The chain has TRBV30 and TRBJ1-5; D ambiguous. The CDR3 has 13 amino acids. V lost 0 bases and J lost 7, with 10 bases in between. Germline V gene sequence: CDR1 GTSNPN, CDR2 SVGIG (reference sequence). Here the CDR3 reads CAWSVRYDQPQHF. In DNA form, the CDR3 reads TGTGCCTGGAGTGTACGGTACGACCAGCCCCAGCATTTT.

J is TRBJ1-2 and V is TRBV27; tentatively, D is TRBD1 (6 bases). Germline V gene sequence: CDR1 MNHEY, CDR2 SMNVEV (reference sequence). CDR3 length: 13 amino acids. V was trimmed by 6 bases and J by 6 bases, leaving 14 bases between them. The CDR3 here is CASRARGVDGYTF. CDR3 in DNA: TGTGCCAGCAGAGCCAGGGGTGTTGATGGCTACACCTTC.

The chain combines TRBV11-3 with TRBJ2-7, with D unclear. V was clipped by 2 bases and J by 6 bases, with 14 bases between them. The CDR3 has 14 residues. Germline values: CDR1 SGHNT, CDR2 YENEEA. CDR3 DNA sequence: TGTGCCAGCAGCTTATCCCTCCTGTCCAGCGAGCAGTACTTC. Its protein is CASSLSLLSSEQYF.